The 31 T cell receptor beta chains listed next were all sequenced from one sample in a study of tumor and adjacent non-tumor tissue in lung cancer. This sample's RNA came from whole unsorted tissue. TCRbeta libraries were built with three rounds of nested PCR, modified from ARM-PCR. TCRdb re-analysed the multiplex PCR reads in MiXCR, keeping a single row per CDR3 protein. The table lists tens of thousands of distinct CDR3 sequences, about two thirds of them singletons. Sequencing input: lung tumor tissue. These receptors came from a woman in her forties with non-small cell lung cancer.

Note on this clonotype: One junction end disagrees with the germline gene, perhaps due to a read error. This sequence joins TRBV29-1 and TRBJ2-3, with 7 nucleotides matching TRBD2. This CDR3 is 12 amino acids long. The germline CDR1 and CDR2 sequences are SQVTM and ANQGSEA. CDR3 sequence reads: CSVELTSSTKYF. The CDR3 coding sequence is TGCAGCGTTGAGCTGACTAGCAGTACGAAGTATTTT.

A remark on this clonotype: The CDR3 carries no conserved terminal phenylalanine or tryptophan, so it likely arises from a read error. This chain links TRBV11-2 with TRBJ2-5; the D gene is possibly TRBD2 (5 bases). The CDR3 covers 18 residues. CDR1 and CDR2 (germline): SGHAT, FQNNGV. V lost 1 base and J 3 bases, leaving 21 bases between the germline ends. The CDR3, as DNA: TGTGCCAGCAGCTTAGCGAGGCTAGCCCTGGGAAAAAAAGAGACCCAGTACCTC. Amino acids: CASSLARLALGKKETQYL.

This clonotype came up many times. The chain carries TRBV30 and TRBJ2-7; D perhaps matches TRBD2 (5 bases). The CDR3 runs to 11 residues. V lost 6 bases, J lost 4 bases, and 10 bases lay in between. Germline V CDR1 and CDR2: GTSNPN, SVGIG (reference sequence). The CDR3 sequence: CACRTRYEQYF. As DNA, the CDR3 is TGTGCCTGCCGGACTCGGTACGAGCAGTACTTC.

Details on this clonotype: At one of its ends the junction is not consistent with the germline gene, which may arise from a read error. The rearrangement links TRBV6-5 to TRBJ2-1, with 7 bases matching TRBD2. The CDR3 sequence is 18 residues long. Germline V CDR1 and CDR2: MNHEY, SVGAGI. The CDR3 loop reads CASSPRAFSGWNGNEQLF. The CDR3 DNA sequence: TGTGCCAGCAGTCCGCGAGCTTTTAGCGGGTGGAACGGCAATGAGCAGTTGTTC.

Points on this clonotype: One junction end disagrees with the germline gene, perhaps due to a read error. The rearrangement uses TRBV29-1 and TRBJ2-1; 8 bases map to TRBD2. Germline V gene lookup returns CDR1 SQVTM and CDR2 ANQGSEA. The CDR3 has 15 residues. CDR3 DNA sequence: TGCAGCGTTGAAGCAATGACTAACGGGAGGGGTGAGCAATTCTTC. Its protein product is CSVEAMTNGRGEQFF.

This clonotype was seen repeatedly, ten times or more. The rearrangement links TRBV20-1 to TRBJ1-6, with D perhaps TRBD1 (5 bases). In germline, CDR1 is DFQATT, CDR2 SNEGSKA (reference sequence). The CDR3 consists of 16 residues. The ends were cut back, 3 bases at V and 5 bases at J, with 17 bases in the middle. The CDR3 DNA reads TGCAGTGCTAGCGAAGACCCCAGGGTGAATAATTCACCCCTCCACTTT. Translation gives CSASEDPRVNNSPLHF.

This clonotype was detected only once. The conserved final phenylalanine or tryptophan is absent from the CDR3, which likely points to a read error. The gene calls are TRBV6-4 and TRBJ2-1; 10 bases line up with TRBD1. Germline assignment: CDR1 MRHNA and CDR2 SNTAGT. The V segment lost 2 bases and the J segment 10 bases; nucleotides outside the gene matches: 8. This CDR3 has 15 amino acids. CDR3 residues: CASSDERTGGNEQFC. The CDR3 region has the DNA TGTGCCAGCAGTGACGAGAGGACAGGGGGAAACGAGCAGTTCTGC.

With respect to this clonotype: A junction boundary mismatches the germline segment, possibly from a read error. V gene TRBV28 combines with J gene TRBJ1-1; TRBD1 matches at 7 bases. Germline V gene sequence: CDR1 MDHEN, CDR2 SYDVKM. The CDR3 has 13 amino acids. The CDR3 DNA reads TGTGCCGGCAGGCAGATCAGGGGGAATGAAGCTTTCTTT. It codes for CAGRQIRGNEAFF.

This clonotype was seen only a few times. Sequence at one end of the junction differs from germline and may be a read error. The chain links TRBV5-1 to TRBJ1-2, with TRBD1 as a possible D gene (6 bases). CDR1 and CDR2 from the germline V gene are SGHRS and YFSETQ. The CDR3 runs 15 residues. Written as DNA, the CDR3 is TGCGCCAGCAGCTTGGCCTCAGGGGCTAACAATGGCTACACCTTC. It is translated as CASSLASGANNGYTF. Supplemented by reference TRBV5-1 and TRBJ1-2, the full variable domain reads KAGVTQTPRYLIKTRGQQVTLSCSPISGHRSVSWYQQTPGQGLQFLFEYFSETQRNKGNFPGRFSGRQFSNSRSEMNVSTLELGDSALYLCASSLASGANNGYTFGSGTRLTVV.

The rearrangement links TRBV7-9 to TRBJ2-5, with 8 bases matching TRBD1. The CDR3 is 17 amino acids. V was clipped by 5 bases and J by 2 bases; unmatched bases: 13. Germline V gene data show CDR1 as SEHNR and CDR2 as FQNEAQ (reference sequence). This CDR3 reads CASSRGQAFPLQETQYF. The CDR3 region has the DNA TGTGCCAGCAGCCGGGGACAGGCCTTCCCACTTCAAGAGACCCAGTACTTC.

In the case of this clonotype: This may be a read error, as it is one base from a much larger clone. The V gene is TRBV28, the J gene TRBJ1-5; D possibly corresponds to TRBD1 (6 bases). CDR3 size: 15 residues. The germline CDR1 and CDR2 sequences are MDHEN and SYDVKM. As DNA, the CDR3 is TGTGTCAGCAGCCTACTGGGCGGGGGCTGGCAGCCCCAGCATTTT. Protein: CVSSLLGGGWQPQHF.

This clonotype occurred a few times. The junction and the germline gene differ at one end; a read error may be behind it. CDR3 DNA sequence: TGTGCCGGCAGGGTAAGGACTAGCGGGAAAACAGATACGCAGTATTTT. The encoded protein is CAGRVRTSGKTDTQYF. The chain links TRBV6-2 or TRBV6-3 to TRBJ2-3; 12 nucleotides match TRBD2. In germline, CDR1 is MNHEY, CDR2 SVGEGT. CDR3 length: 16 residues.

A note on this clonotype: The junction departs from the called germline gene at one end, perhaps through a read error. The chain uses TRBV6-6 and TRBJ1-5; 7 nucleotides match TRBD1. Germline CDR1 and CDR2: MNHNY and SVGAGI (reference sequence). The CDR3 totals 15 residues. The CDR3, as DNA: TGTGCCAGCAGTTACGGACAGGCCAGTGATCAGACCCAGCATTTT. This codes for CASSYGQASDQTQHF.

For the CDR3, the DNA is TGTGCCAGTAGGACGACAGGGGGGATTAGTGGTATTGAAGCTTTCTTT. It is translated as CASRTTGGISGIEAFF. This sequence joins TRBV19 and TRBJ1-1; 9 bases map to TRBD1. This CDR3 has 16 residues. Germline CDR1 LNHDA, CDR2 SQIVND (reference sequence). V was pared by 6 bases and J by 7 bases, with 15 bases of the junction left unmatched.

To note about this clonotype: A junction boundary mismatches the germline segment, possibly from a read error. The V call is TRBV10-3, the J call TRBJ1-3; D is perhaps TRBD1 (6 bases). The CDR3 runs to 15 residues. Germline CDR1 reads ENHRY; CDR2 reads SYGVKD. CDR3 bases: TGTGCCATCACCAGGGACATCAAATCTGGAAACACTATATATTTT. As protein: CAITRDIKSGNTIYF.

This clonotype occurred many times. The J gene is TRBJ1-1, the V gene TRBV6-1; the match to TRBD1 covers 7 bases. V was pared by 5 bases and J by 0 bases, with 6 bases of the junction left unmatched. The CDR3 runs 15 residues. Germline CDR1 MNHNS, CDR2 SASEGT. Here the CDR3 DNA reads TGTGCCAGCAGTACAACCCAGGGGGTGAACACTGAAGCTTTCTTT. It is translated as CASSTTQGVNTEAFF.

Worth noting for this clonotype: Its ends do not fully match the called genes, so a read error is possible. This chain connects TRBV6-5 to TRBJ1-5, with TRBD1 as a possible D gene (5 bases). The germline V gene has CDR1 MNHEY and CDR2 SVGAGI. The CDR3 extends over 15 amino acids. The CDR3 loop reads CTSSPAGWANQPQHF. DNA of the CDR3: TGTACCAGCAGTCCAGCAGGGTGGGCCAATCAGCCCCAGCATTTT.

Comment on this clonotype: The CDR3 end shows no conserved phenylalanine or tryptophan, and so a read error is likely. The DNA is omitted, as the CDR3 cannot be located on it reliably, and the CDR3 follows TCRdb's listing. The V gene is TRBV11-2, the J gene TRBJ1-6. The CDR3 is 15 amino acids in total, end residues counted. Germline V gene sequence: CDR1 SGHAT, CDR2 FQNNGV. CDR3 region: CVSSLASGNNSPFHL.

Remarks on this clonotype: Since no conserved phenylalanine or tryptophan closes the CDR3, a read error is the likely cause. The chain couples TRBV29-1 to TRBJ2-7; tentative D call: TRBD2 (5 bases). This CDR3 comprises 12 residues. Germline CDR1 is SQVTM and CDR2 is ANQGSEA. This CDR3 reads CSVGSSNHKQYL. The CDR3 nucleotides read TGTAGCGTTGGAAGTAGCAACCACAAGCAGTACTTA.

As regards this clonotype: A much larger clone differs from this one at a single base, so this may be a read error. This chain links TRBV5-1 with TRBJ1-2; D is unresolved. This CDR3 contains 12 residues. From germline, CDR1 is SGHRS and CDR2 YFSETQ. The CDR3 region has the DNA TGCGCCAACAGCTTGCAAGGGAGCGGCTACACCTTC. It encodes CANSLQGSGYTF.

This clonotype was counted only a few times. This chain joins TRBV25-1 and TRBJ2-7; 8 nucleotides agree with TRBD1. The CDR3 has 15 amino acids. Germline assignment: CDR1 MGHDK and CDR2 SYGVNS. V lost 7 bases to trimming and J lost 0 bases; unmatched junction nucleotides: 8. CDR3 sequence reads: CASNGRTGHSYEQYF. In DNA, the CDR3 is TGTGCCAGCAATGGACGGACAGGGCACTCCTACGAGCAGTACTTC.

As concerns this clonotype: Since the CDR3 does not end with the conserved phenylalanine or tryptophan, this likely comes from a read error. The DNA is omitted, as the CDR3 cannot be located on it reliably, and the CDR3 follows TCRdb's listing. V gene TRBV29-1 combines with J gene TRBJ2-1; TRBD2, the D gene given by the table, was not confirmed from the DNA. Looked up from germline, CDR1 is SQVTM and CDR2 is ANQGSEA. Counting both end residues, the CDR3 totals 15 amino acids. The CDR3 loop is CSVGKGLAVYNEQLL.

Concerning this clonotype itself: This could be a read error, since a much larger clone is one nucleotide away. V usage is TRBV2 and J usage is TRBJ2-3, with 10 nucleotides matching TRBD2. CDR3 length: 16 amino acids. Germline V lookup: CDR1 SNHLY, CDR2 FYNNEI. CDR3 coding DNA: TGTGCCAGCAGTGAGCGGGGGACTAGCGTTCCAGATACGCTGTATTTT. Translating it yields CASSERGTSVPDTLYF. Looking up the rest from reference TRBV2 and TRBJ2-3 gives the full variable domain: EPEVTQTPSHQVTQMGQEVILRCVPISNHLYFYWYRQILGQKVEFLVSFYNNEISEKSEIFDDQFSVERPDGSNFTLKIRSTKLEDSAMYFCASSERGTSVPDTLYFGPGTRLTVL.

The chain carries TRBV9 and TRBJ2-1; 7 bases fit TRBD1. V gave up 3 bases and J gave up 7 bases; unmatched junction bases: 7. Looked up from germline, CDR1 is SGDLS and CDR2 is YYNGEE. This CDR3 comprises 14 residues. Here the CDR3 DNA reads TGTGCCAGCAGCGCTGCGACAGGGATGAATGAGCAGTTCTTC. Translating gives CASSAATGMNEQFF.

Regarding this clonotype: Possible read error: a much larger clone is one base away. The chain employs TRBV28 and TRBJ2-3; tentatively, D is TRBD1 or TRBD2 (5 bases each). Germline assignment: CDR1 MDHEN and CDR2 SYDVKM. This CDR3 contains 14 residues. The CDR3: CVSSYTPGTPTQYF. The CDR3 coding sequence is TGTGTCAGCAGCTACACGCCCGGGACCCCTACGCAGTATTTT.

Turning to this clonotype: It is likely a read error, because the conserved phenylalanine at the end of the CDR3 is missing. V gene TRBV5-4 combines with J gene TRBJ2-1; 8 nucleotides match TRBD2. The CDR3 totals 15 residues. Germline V gene data show CDR1 as SGHNT and CDR2 as YYREEE (reference sequence). After removal of 5 bases from V and 6 bases from J, the junction contained 10 bases not matched to a gene. CDR3 nucleotides: TGTGCCAGCAGGTTCGTAGCGGGACCAGGCAATGAGCAGTTCTAC. Translation gives CASRFVAGPGNEQFY.

On this clonotype itself: One junction end disagrees with the germline gene, perhaps due to a read error. The chain couples TRBV11-2 to TRBJ2-2, with TRBD2 identical over 7 bases. In germline, CDR1 is SGHAT, CDR2 FQNNGV. This CDR3 contains 15 residues. CDR3 protein: CANSLGLAATVELFF. Written as DNA, the CDR3 is TGTGCCAATAGCTTAGGGCTAGCGGCTACCGTGGAGCTGTTTTTT. Full variable domain (missing parts from reference TRBV11-2 and TRBJ2-2): EAGVAQSPRYKIIEKRQSVAFWCNPISGHATLYWYQQILGQGPKLLIQFQNNGVVDDSQLPKDRFSAERLKGVDSTLKIQPAKLEDSAVYLCANSLGLAATVELFFGEGSRLTVL.

With regard to this clonotype: At one boundary the junction diverges from the germline segment, which might be a read error. This chain connects TRBV11-2 to TRBJ2-2; the match to TRBD1 covers 8 bases. The germline V gene encodes CDR1 SGHAT and CDR2 FQNNGV. CDR3 length equals 15 residues. As DNA, the CDR3 is TGTACCAGTAGCCCAAATTCAGGGGGCTTGGGGGATCTGTTTTTT. Amino acids: CTSSPNSGGLGDLFF.

A remark on this clonotype: One end of the junction does not line up with germline, which may come from a read error. The rearrangement uses TRBV14 and TRBJ2-1; D is perhaps TRBD2 (6 bases). Germline V gene sequence: CDR1 SGHDN, CDR2 FVKESK. CDR3 size: 18 residues. CDR3 DNA: TGTGCCAGCAGCCAGGGAGGACGGAGGGTGAGCTCCTACAATGAACAGTTCTTC. Amino acids: CASSQGGRRVSSYNEQFF.

As to this clonotype: Since no conserved phenylalanine or tryptophan closes the CDR3, a read error is the likely cause. The J gene is TRBJ2-2, the V gene TRBV6-6; the D gene is possibly TRBD1 (6 bases). This CDR3 contains 15 residues. Per germline, CDR1 MNHNY and CDR2 SVGAGI (reference sequence). In nucleotides, the CDR3 is TGTGCCAGCAGAATACACGGACAGACGACCGGGAAGCTGTTTCTT. Translation gives CASRIHGQTTGKLFL.

Comments on this clonotype: This sequence may be a read error, since a much larger clone differs from it by one base. This chain joins TRBV28 and TRBJ2-7; D gene ambiguous. Germline CDR1 reads MDHEN; CDR2 reads SYDVKM. The CDR3 consists of 14 residues. The V end was cut by 8 bases, the J end by 7 bases, with 21 bases between. The DNA of the CDR3 is TGTGCCAGCCACCAGACAAGTCTTCGGTTAGAGCAGTACTTC. It specifies CASHQTSLRLEQYF.